The rows below give T cell receptor beta chains drawn from one sample of a study of tumor and adjacent non-tumor tissue in lung cancer. TCRdb redid the calling of the multiplex PCR reads with MiXCR, one entry per CDR3 protein. The sample holds approximately 130,000 distinct CDR3 sequences, roughly 67% seen once. The specimen was lung tumor tissue. The receptors originated from a man younger than 40 with non-small cell lung cancer. Each CDR3 is given with its conserved first and last residue. The D gene is left open where the match is weak. Some rows mark clone size as missing; the rest say once, few, many or name a class of expanded clone.

abundance	j_gene	v_gene	d_gene	len	CDR3nt	CDR3aa
-	TRBJ1-1	TRBV6-5	-	14	TGTGCCAGCAGACTCCCTGGAGGAGACACTGATGCTTTCTTT	CASRLPGGDTDAFF
-	TRBJ1-4	TRBV4-2	-	14	TGTGCCAGCAACCAAGATAAACAGGAGGGAAAACTGTTTTTT	CASNQDKQEGKLFF
-	TRBJ1-2	TRBV29-1	TRBD1	12	TGCAGCGTCATAGGGGGCAGCTATGGCTACACCTTC	CSVIGGSYGYTF
many	TRBJ2-3	TRBV6-1	-	15	TGTGCCAGCAGTGAAGCTGCAGGGATTCAAGATACGCAGTATTTT	CASSEAAGIQDTQYF
many	TRBJ1-4	TRBV28	-	13	TGTGCCAGCAGACGGTTTACTAATGAAAAACTGTTTTTT	CASRRFTNEKLFF
-	TRBJ2-2	TRBV6-1	-	13	TGTGCCAGTAGTGAATGGGCGGCCGGGAAGCTGTTTTTT	CASSEWAAGKLFF
many	TRBJ2-1	TRBV6-5	TRBD2	13	TGTGCCAGCTGGTTAAGCGGGAGCAATGAGCAGTTCTTC	CASWLSGSNEQFF
few	TRBJ2-6	TRBV19	-	14	TGTGCCAGTAGTCACAGCCCTGGGGCCAACGTCCTGACTTTC	CASSHSPGANVLTF
-	TRBJ2-3	TRBV19	TRBD2	16	TGTGCCAGTAGGTCACCCGGGGGGGGACCCAATCAGCCCCAGTATTTT	CASRSPGGGPNQPQYF
-	TRBJ1-5	TRBV20-1	-	14	TGCAGTGCTAGAGGGGGGGGAGGATTTCAGCCCCATCATTTT	CSARGGGGFQPHHF
many	TRBJ2-1	TRBV30	-	15	TGTGCCTGGAGTGCTGGACAGAGCTACTACAATGAGCAGTTCTTC	CAWSAGQSYYNEQFF
-	TRBJ1-1	TRBV6-5	-	14	TGTACCAGCAGGGCGTACAGACTGAACACTGAAGTTTTCTTT	CTSRAYRLNTEVFF
many	TRBJ2-5	TRBV20-1	TRBD1	15	TGCAGTGCTAGAGCAAGACAGGGGGCGCGGGAGACCCAGTACTTC	CSARARQGARETQYF
-	TRBJ1-5	TRBV4-1	-	16	TGCGCTAGCAGCCAAGGTTGGGTGTCAAGCAATGAGCCCCAGCATTTT	CASSQGWVSSNEPQHF
-	TRBJ2-2	TRBV12-3/TRBV12-4	-	17	TGTGCCAGCAATTTCTCGACTCCCCGTCGTTTTACCGGGGAGCTGTCTTTT	CASNFSTPRRFTGELSF
-	TRBJ2-2	TRBV11-1	TRBD1	15	TGTGCTAGTAGCCCAAACCCACAGGGGACCGGGGAGCTGTTTTTT	CASSPNPQGTGELFF
-	TRBJ2-1	TRBV12-3/TRBV12-4	-	13	TGTGCCAGCCGTTCTACTAGCAACAATGAGCAGTTCTTC	CASRSTSNNEQFF
few	TRBJ1-1	TRBV10-3	-	13	TGTGCCATCGGGACGGGGCTTGACACTGAAGCTTTCTTT	CAIGTGLDTEAFF
-	TRBJ1-2	TRBV10-3	-	11	TGTGCCATCAGTGGGGGGAAGGTCTACACCTTC	CAISGGKVYTF
-	TRBJ2-1	TRBV6-5	-	12	TGTGCCAGCACCAAGTGGGACAATGAGCGGTTCTTC	CASTKWDNERFF
-	TRBJ2-7	TRBV20-1	TRBD2	17	TGCAGTGCTATGTGGACCAGCGGGGGGGGAAGCTCCTACGAGCAGTACTTC	CSAMWTSGGGSSYEQYF
many	TRBJ1-2	TRBV20-1	TRBD1	16	TGCAGTGCTAGAGCTATCTCGGGACAGGTGGACTATGGCTACACCTTC	CSARAISGQVDYGYTF
-	TRBJ2-7	TRBV4-1	TRBD2	16	TGCGCCAGCAGCGAAGATGCGGCACGGGGGGCCTACGAGCAGTACTTC	CASSEDAARGAYEQYF
-	TRBJ2-1	TRBV20-1	-	14	TGCAGTGCTAGAGATTGGGGGGAAACTGATGAACAGTTCTTC	CSARDWGETDEQFF
large	TRBJ2-1	TRBV12-3/TRBV12-4	-	14	TGTGCCAGCAACAGGCAGGGAGCAGACAATGAGCAGTTCTTC	CASNRQGADNEQFF
-	TRBJ2-1	TRBV30	TRBD2	15	TGTGCCTGGAGTCGAGCGGGAGCCCCCCTGAATGAGCAGTTCTTC	CAWSRAGAPLNEQFF
-	TRBJ2-2	TRBV6-2/TRBV6-3	-	14	TGTGCCAGCAGCTACGGCCTGAACACCGGGGAGCTGTTTTTT	CASSYGLNTGELFF
-	TRBJ2-6	TRBV4-1	-	16	TGCGCCAGCAGCCAAGATGGGGTTCTGTGGGCCAACGTCCTGACTTTC	CASSQDGVLWANVLTF
once	TRBJ2-3	TRBV29-1	TRBD2	14	TGCAACGTTGGCGAGGGAGGGCCACTCGATACGCAGTTTTTT	CNVGEGGPLDTQFF
many	TRBJ1-2	TRBV29-1	TRBD1	13	TGCAGCGTTGAAGATCAACAGGGGTTGGGCTACACCTTC	CSVEDQQGLGYTF
many	TRBJ1-2	TRBV6-1	-	13	TGTGCCAGCATAGAGGGGCGGCTAGGAGGCTACACCTTC	CASIEGRLGGYTF
-	TRBJ1-3	TRBV2	-	13	TGTGCCAGCTCACTGGACCCTGGAAACACCATATATTTT	CASSLDPGNTIYF
many	TRBJ2-5	TRBV6-5	TRBD2	20	TGTGCCAGCAGGCCCTCCCAGACTAGCGGGAGGGCCGATGGGTTGGAGACCCAGTACTTC	CASRPSQTSGRADGLETQYF
many	TRBJ2-7	TRBV20-1	-	16	TGCAGTGGACCCCTCCACCGGGAATTAGGGGCTTACGAGCAGTACTTC	CSGPLHRELGAYEQYF
many	TRBJ1-2	TRBV6-5	TRBD1	16	TGTGCCAGCAGCCCCACCTTGGGACAGGAGAACTATGGCTACACCTTC	CASSPTLGQENYGYTF
-	TRBJ1-5	TRBV4-1	-	15	TGCGCCAGCAGCCAAGATCGGCTTAGCGATCGGCCCCAGCATTTT	CASSQDRLSDRPQHF
few	TRBJ2-1	TRBV5-1	-	14	TGCGCCAGCCCCTTGGGCGGTTCATCCAATGAGCAGTTCTTC	CASPLGGSSNEQFF
-	TRBJ1-5	TRBV5-6	-	16	TGTGCCAGCAGCTTCAGGACTGGGGTTAGCAATCAGCCCCAGCATTTT	CASSFRTGVSNQPQHF
-	TRBJ1-6	TRBV9	-	14	TGTGCCAGCAGCGTAGCGGAGGGAGGATCACCCCTCCACTTT	CASSVAEGGSPLHF
-	TRBJ2-3	TRBV6-2/TRBV6-3	-	12	TGTGCCAGCAGTTACTCGAAGGGTAAGCAGTATTTT	CASSYSKGKQYF
many	TRBJ1-1	TRBV20-1	TRBD1	15	TGCAGTGCTAAACGACCGACAGGGTTTCGCGCTGAAGCTTTCTTT	CSAKRPTGFRAEAFF
-	TRBJ2-7	TRBV27	TRBD1	13	TGTGCCAGCAGTTTGACAGGGCCCAACGAACAGTACTTC	CASSLTGPNEQYF
-	TRBJ2-5	TRBV14	TRBD2	17	TGTGCCAGCAACCACTTCCTAGCGGGGGGGCCCCAAGAGACCCAGTACTTC	CASNHFLAGGPQETQYF
-	TRBJ2-7	TRBV30	-	13	TGTGCCTGGAGTGCGCAGATTACCTACGAGCAGTACTTC	CAWSAQITYEQYF
many	TRBJ2-1	TRBV2	-	12	TGTGCCAGCAGGGAGGGCCTTACTGAGCAGTTCTTC	CASREGLTEQFF